The 30 T cell receptor beta chains given below trace back to one sample, sequenced in a study of response to subunit inactivated influenza vaccine. MiXCR, applied by TCRdb to the RT-PCR reads, yields one record per CDR3 protein. The data contain approximately 480,000 distinct CDR3 sequences, 10% to 11% of them singletons. The source was PBMCs from blood, collected about 40 days after vaccination. The receptors shown here come from a man aged 45-65 years who received an inactivated influenza vaccine.

The chain recombines TRBV7-2 with TRBJ1-1; weak D call: TRBD1 (6 bases). This CDR3 has 15 amino acids. CDR1 is SGHTA and CDR2 is FQGNSA in the germline V gene. V was trimmed by 4 bases and J by 0 bases, leaving 12 bases between them. The CDR3 DNA follows: TGTGCCAGCAGCTCGACAGGTTACATGAACACTGAAGCTTTCTTT. Protein product: CASSSTGYMNTEAFF.

The chain links TRBV7-2 to TRBJ2-7; D not certain. CDR3 length: 13 residues. Trimming removed 2 bases from V and 7 bases from J, with 12 bases in between. Per the germline V gene, CDR1 is SGHTA and CDR2 is FQGNSA. In nucleotides, the CDR3 is TGTGCCAGCAGCTTACCCATCTTCGAGGAGCAGTACTTC. The encoded protein is CASSLPIFEEQYF.

The CDR3 DNA sequence: TGTGCCAGCTCACCCTCCGATGAGCAGTTCTTC. Translating it yields CASSPSDEQFF. The rearrangement uses TRBV18 and TRBJ2-1; D gene uncertain. This CDR3 has 11 residues. CDR1 is KGHSH, CDR2 LQKENI, per germline. With 3 bases removed from V and 8 bases from J, the gap between germline ends came to 5 bases.

This clonotype was counted only a few times. In DNA, the CDR3 is TGCGCCAGCAGCTCAGGACAGGGGGCTTTGAATTCACCCCTCCACTTT. Protein: CASSSGQGALNSPLHF. This sequence joins TRBV5-1 and TRBJ1-6, with 11 bases lining up with TRBD1. This CDR3 contains 16 residues. Germline V CDR1 and CDR2: SGHRS, YFSETQ. With 3 bases clipped from V and 7 bases from J, the junction kept 6 bases outside the gene matches.

The CDR3, as DNA: TGTGCCAGCAGTTACGGACAGGGGGTTGGCTCACCCCTCCACTTT. This sequence encodes CASSYGQGVGSPLHF. The rearrangement joins TRBV6-5 to TRBJ1-6, with 10 bases lining up with TRBD1. Trimming at V came to 2 bases and at J to 10 bases, leaving 5 bases not matched to a gene. The CDR3 contains 15 residues. Germline CDR1 is MNHEY and CDR2 is SVGAGI.

This clonotype showed up just a few times. The chain couples TRBV20-1 to TRBJ2-5; D gene unclear. The CDR3 extends over 15 amino acids. Trimming cost V 2 bases and J 4 bases, with 17 bases left between them. Per the germline V gene, CDR1 is DFQATT and CDR2 is SNEGSKA (reference sequence). The CDR3 nucleotides read TGCAGTGCTAGATCTCGTCGCGGCGCCCCAGAGACCCAGTACTTC. Translation gives CSARSRRGAPETQYF.

This clonotype was seen a few times. This chain connects TRBV5-1 to TRBJ2-2, with TRBD2 matching over 9 bases. The germline gives CDR1 SGHRS, CDR2 YFSETQ. J was trimmed by 2 bases and V by 0 bases; bases with no gene match: 2. The CDR3 length is 16 residues. CDR3: CASSLASGANTGELFF. CDR3 sequence (DNA): TGCGCCAGCAGCTTGGCTAGCGGGGCTAACACCGGGGAGCTGTTTTTT.

V usage is TRBV12-3 or TRBV12-4 and J usage is TRBJ1-2; 7 bases align to TRBD1. V lost 5 bases to trimming and J lost 3 bases; unmatched junction nucleotides: 6. The CDR3 runs 14 residues. The CDR3 loop is CASSVTGTYYGYTF. CDR3 nucleotide sequence: TGTGCCAGCAGTGTGACAGGGACATACTATGGCTACACCTTC.

Ten or more counts support this clonotype. Germline is not matched at one junction end, which may reflect a read error. The chain links TRBV7-7 to TRBJ2-1, with 7 bases identical to TRBD1. CDR1 is SSHAT and CDR2 is FNYEAQ in the germline V gene (reference sequence). CDR3 length: 17 residues. The chain's CDR3 is CASSLGHTGVGYNEQFF. CDR3 nucleotides: TGTGCTAGCAGCTTAGGCCATACAGGGGTGGGGTACAATGAGCAGTTCTTC. The variable domain in full, completed from reference TRBV7-7 and TRBJ2-1, reads GAGVSQSPRYKVTKRGQDVTLRCDPISSHATLYWYQQALGQGPEFLTYFNYEAQPDKSGLPSDRFSAERPEGSISTLTIQRTEQRDSAMYRCASSLGHTGVGYNEQFFGPGTRLTVL.

The table lists this clonotype with many counts. CDR3 amino acids: CASSVTGRTDTQYF. In nucleotides, the CDR3 is TGCGCCAGCAGCGTGACGGGGAGGACAGATACGCAGTATTTT. V usage is TRBV5-1 and J usage is TRBJ2-3, with D perhaps matching TRBD2 (6 bases). The CDR3 loop spans 14 amino acids. Trimming removed 4 bases from V and 3 bases from J, with 12 bases in between. Germline lookup yields CDR1 SGHRS and CDR2 YFSETQ.

This clonotype was detected many times. The chain has TRBV29-1 and TRBJ2-7; the match to TRBD1 covers 8 bases. The CDR3 consists of 15 residues. The germline V gene encodes CDR1 SQVTM and CDR2 ANQGSEA. Losses at the gene ends were 0 bases for V and 4 bases for J; bases not matched to a gene: 8. Here the CDR3 reads CSVEELGQGGYEQYF. The CDR3 DNA sequence: TGCAGCGTTGAAGAACTTGGACAGGGTGGGTACGAGCAGTACTTC.

Ten or more counts support this clonotype. The chain recombines TRBV12-3 or TRBV12-4 with TRBJ2-1, with D perhaps matching TRBD2 (6 bases). The CDR3 has 15 amino acids. V lost 5 bases, J lost 7 bases, and 18 bases lay in between. The CDR3 DNA is TGTGCCAGCAGTCCACGGAGGAGGGTCTGGAATGAGCAGTTCTTC. Amino acids: CASSPRRRVWNEQFF.

The V gene is TRBV12-3 or TRBV12-4, the J gene TRBJ2-1; TRBD2 agrees at 9 bases. This CDR3 is built from 15 residues. Trimming took 7 bases from V and 7 from J; bases not matched to a gene: 11. The CDR3 bases are TGTGCCAGCACCCCCCCTAGCGGGACAAGGAATGAGCAGTTCTTC. Protein: CASTPPSGTRNEQFF.

This clonotype was recorded at least ten times. The CDR3 DNA reads TGCGCCAGCAGCCAAGAGCCGGACTGGTCCTATGGCTACACCTTC. This codes for CASSQEPDWSYGYTF. The chain joins TRBV4-1 to TRBJ1-2; no definite D call. The CDR3 contains 15 residues. Germline V lookup: CDR1 MGHRA, CDR2 YSYEKL. Trimming removed 0 bases from V and 4 bases from J, with 12 bases in between.

The rearrangement links TRBV4-1 to TRBJ1-3; 7 bases agree with TRBD1. Losses at the gene ends were 4 bases for V and 0 bases for J; bases not matched to a gene: 6. The CDR3 length is 16 residues. Germline V gene lookup returns CDR1 MGHRA and CDR2 YSYEKL. CDR3 sequence reads: CASSRTGQDSGNTIYF. The CDR3 region has the DNA TGCGCCAGCAGCCGGACTGGACAGGACTCTGGAAACACCATATATTTT.

This rearrangement joins TRBV7-9 to TRBJ2-3; a weak D match, TRBD1 (5 bases). V shed 4 bases and J shed 2 bases, with 13 bases lying between them. The germline gives CDR1 SEHNR, CDR2 FQNEAQ (reference sequence). This CDR3 spans 15 amino acids. DNA of the CDR3: TGTGCCAGCAGCTCTTTTCCAGGGATCACAGATACGCAGTATTTT. This gives the protein CASSSFPGITDTQYF. Full variable domain (rest looked up from reference TRBV7-9 and TRBJ2-3): DTGVSQNPRHKITKRGQNVTFRCDPISEHNRLYWYRQTLGQGPEFLTYFQNEAQLEKSRLLSDRFSAERPKGSFSTLEIQRTEQGDSAMYLCASSSFPGITDTQYFGPGTRLTVL.

The J gene is TRBJ1-2, the V gene TRBV20-1, with 7 bases that match TRBD1. The V segment lost 6 bases and the J segment 4 bases; nucleotides outside the gene matches: 2. CDR1 and CDR2 (germline): DFQATT, SNEGSKA (reference sequence). This CDR3 has 11 amino acids. CDR3 DNA: TGCAGTGCCGGACAGGTCTATGGCTACACCTTC. Protein sequence: CSAGQVYGYTF.

This clonotype came up a few times. The gene calls are TRBV11-2 and TRBJ2-7; 11 nucleotides match TRBD2. In germline, CDR1 is SGHAT, CDR2 FQNNGV. The trim removed 5 bases at V and 1 base at J, leaving 16 bases unmatched. This CDR3 is 19 amino acids long. The CDR3 DNA follows: TGTGCCAGCAGCGATCGACTCCTTTCCGGGACTAGCGGATCCTACGAGCAGTACTTC. Amino acid sequence: CASSDRLLSGTSGSYEQYF.

The sample holds many counts of this clonotype. The rearrangement links TRBV27 to TRBJ2-3, with unresolved D. V dropped 4 bases and J dropped 4 bases, with 3 bases sitting between them. The germline V gene has CDR1 MNHEY and CDR2 SMNVEV (reference sequence). The CDR3 length is 11 residues. The CDR3, as DNA: TGTGCCAGCAGTTGGTCAGATACGCAGTATTTT. Protein sequence: CASSWSDTQYF.

In its sample, this clonotype was seen a few times. The chain links TRBV7-6 to TRBJ2-7, with D possibly TRBD1 on 5 matching bases. Germline CDR1 and CDR2: SGHVS and FNYEAQ. CDR3 size: 15 residues. V shed 1 base and J shed 3 bases, with 13 bases lying between them. The CDR3 protein is CASSLDRGPYYEQYF. CDR3 coding DNA: TGTGCCAGCAGCTTAGATAGGGGCCCCTACTACGAGCAGTACTTC. Drawing the rest from reference TRBV7-6 and TRBJ2-7, the complete variable domain is GAGVSQSPRYKVTKRGQDVALRCDPISGHVSLYWYRQALGQGPEFLTYFNYEAQQDKSGLPNDRFSAERPEGSISTLTIQRTEQRDSAMYRCASSLDRGPYYEQYFGPGTRLTVT.

This clonotype has at least ten counts. This sequence joins TRBV15 and TRBJ2-3; 7 bases are a match to TRBD2. Germline V gene data show CDR1 as LNHNV and CDR2 as YYDKDF (reference sequence). Trimming removed 4 bases from V and 0 bases from J; junction bases left unmatched: 7. The CDR3 covers 16 residues. The CDR3 nucleotides read TGTGCCACCAGCATGTTCTTGGGAGGGAGCACAGATACGCAGTATTTT. Encoded protein: CATSMFLGGSTDTQYF.

In its sample, this clonotype was seen a few times. The V and J genes are TRBV29-1 and TRBJ2-7, with 8 nucleotides matching TRBD2. Germline assignment: CDR1 SQVTM and CDR2 ANQGSEA. The CDR3 runs 13 residues. The V gene end was trimmed by 4 bases and the J gene end by 3 bases; junction bases not matched to a gene: 5. The CDR3 sequence: CSVGLAGRYEQYF. CDR3 bases: TGCAGCGTTGGATTAGCGGGACGCTACGAGCAGTACTTC.

The chain carries TRBV6-1 and TRBJ2-1; 11 bases are a match to TRBD1. Germline trimming cut 6 bases from V and 9 bases from J; bases unmatched to any gene: 10. The CDR3 spans 15 residues. Germline CDR1 reads MNHNS; CDR2 reads SASEGT. The CDR3 coding sequence is TGTGCCAGCAGCCCCAGGACAGGGGGCGTAGGTGAGCAGTTCTTC. This codes for CASSPRTGGVGEQFF.

The CDR3 nucleotides are TGTGCCAGCAGCTTGGAAGGGGCCGAGGAGGGCACTGAAGCTTTCTTT. Translating it yields CASSLEGAEEGTEAFF. The genes are TRBV5-6 and TRBJ1-1, with a weak D call TRBD1 (5 bases). Between the trimmed V and J ends, which lost 0 bases and 4 bases, there was a span of 16 bases. The CDR3 runs to 16 residues. Germline V lookup: CDR1 SGHDT, CDR2 YYEEEE.

This sequence joins TRBV7-9 and TRBJ2-1; D not certain. Trimming took off 3 bases at V and 9 bases at J, with 15 bases between the two ends. Germline CDR1 and CDR2: SEHNR and FQNEAQ (reference sequence). The CDR3 has 14 amino acids. CDR3 sequence reads: CASSFLYESGEQFF. CDR3 nucleotides: TGTGCCAGCAGCTTTCTGTATGAATCGGGTGAGCAGTTCTTC.

The chain joins TRBV12-3 or TRBV12-4 to TRBJ1-1, with D possibly matching TRBD1 (6 bases). The length of the CDR3 is 15 residues. V was clipped by 6 bases and J by 0 bases, with 14 bases between them. This chain's CDR3 is CASSPQGTLNTEAFF. Written as DNA, the CDR3 is TGTGCCAGCAGCCCACAGGGAACTCTGAACACTGAAGCTTTCTTT.

This clonotype was detected many times. The chain employs TRBV7-2 and TRBJ1-1; possibly TRBD1 for D (5 bases). V was cut by 1 base and J by 9 bases, with 12 bases left in between. Germline V lookup: CDR1 SGHTA, CDR2 FQGNSA. The CDR3 sequence is 13 residues long. The CDR3 DNA is TGTGCCAGCAGCTTAGATGGGTCAGGGAAAGCTTTCTTT. Amino acids: CASSLDGSGKAFF.

This chain uses TRBV20-1 with TRBJ2-7; D might be TRBD2 (6 bases). The CDR3 length is 14 residues. In germline, CDR1 is DFQATT, CDR2 SNEGSKA (reference sequence). The germline V and J ends were trimmed by 3 bases and 5 bases, with 17 bases remaining between them. The CDR3 nucleotides read TGCAGTGCTAGGGACCTTCTAGCGTCGGACGAGCAGTACTTC. Its translation is CSARDLLASDEQYF.

The V and J genes are TRBV5-1 and TRBJ2-5; D is possibly TRBD1 (6 bases). Between the trimmed V and J ends, which lost 4 bases and 5 bases, there was a span of 21 bases. The CDR3 covers 16 residues. The germline CDR1 and CDR2 sequences are SGHRS and YFSETQ. CDR3 sequence: CASSVPGPTGRETQYF. The CDR3 DNA sequence: TGCGCCAGCAGCGTCCCGGGACCCACAGGGCGGGAGACCCAGTACTTC.

The rearrangement links TRBV4-2 to TRBJ1-4; the D is unclear. Trimming pared 0 bases from V and 7 bases from J, leaving 15 bases between. The germline CDR1 and CDR2 sequences are LGHNA and YNFKEQ. This CDR3 spans 16 amino acids. Written as DNA, the CDR3 is TGTGCCAGCAGCCAAGATGAAGGATTCCCAGGTGAAAAACTGTTTTTT. Protein: CASSQDEGFPGEKLFF.